The 32 T cell receptor beta chains below all came from one sample that was sequenced in a study of Ad26.COV2.S vaccination and SARS-CoV-2 variants. This sample's treatment: around 19 received Ad26.COV2.S at low or high dose, single or two shots; about 5 received placebo; per-sample allocation not given. On day 63 after the first injection, vaccine and placebo recipients gave samples. Sequenced by immunoSEQ multiplex PCR; TCRdb stores in-frame clones only, minus some. This sample yields more than 300,000 clones, of which about 85% are seen a single time; 2.1% belongs to the top ten. Sample: peripheral blood, taken in a trial of Ad26.COV2.S vaccine versus placebo. All receptors derive from a person aged 18-65 years who received the Ad26.COV2.S COVID-19 vaccine or a placebo.

This clone has just one count. This chain links TRBV5-1 with TRBJ1-1; no firm D call. The germline V gene has CDR1 SGHRS and CDR2 YFSETQ. The CDR3 is 19 residues long. V lost 4 bases, J lost 1 base, and 26 bases lay in between. Written as DNA, the CDR3 is TGCGCCAGCAGCCTTGGATTAATCGCAGGAGGCGAACCGAACACTGAAGCTTTCTTT. Translating it yields CASSLGLIAGGEPNTEAFF.

This clone was seen a handful of times. The genes are TRBV5-6 and TRBJ1-1; no clear D gene. V was clipped by 2 bases and J by 1 base, with 6 bases between them. The CDR3 consists of 13 residues. Germline CDR1 SGHDT, CDR2 YYEEEE. Written as DNA, the CDR3 is TGTGCCAGCAGCTTCGGATGGAACACTGAAGCTTTCTTT. Residues: CASSFGWNTEAFF.

The V gene is TRBV6-5, the J gene TRBJ1-4; D unresolved. The V gene lost 7 bases and the J gene lost 4 bases, with 10 bases spanning the gap. The germline gives CDR1 MNHEY, CDR2 SVGAGI. CDR3 length equals 13 residues. The CDR3 coding sequence is TGTGCCAGCAATCAACAGTTTAATGAAAAACTGTTTTTT. It yields the protein CASNQQFNEKLFF.

The chain recombines TRBV5-1 with TRBJ2-7, with D possibly being TRBD1 (5 bases). Germline V gene sequence: CDR1 SGHRS, CDR2 YFSETQ. This CDR3 is built from 13 residues. V lost 6 bases and J lost 7, with 17 bases in between. The CDR3 region is CASTVGSAGEQYF. DNA of the CDR3: TGCGCCAGCACCGTTGGGTCCGCAGGGGAGCAGTACTTC.

This chain uses TRBV9 with TRBJ2-5; 10 bases fit TRBD2. Germline CDR1 SGDLS, CDR2 YYNGEE. Trimming at V came to 3 bases and at J to 4 bases, leaving 6 bases not matched to a gene. The CDR3 covers 15 residues. The CDR3 loop is CASSAGTSVGETQYF. In DNA, the CDR3 is TGTGCCAGCAGCGCCGGGACTAGCGTTGGAGAGACCCAGTACTTC.

CDR3 sequence (DNA): TGTGCCAGCAAACCGGGAAGCCAGGTGACTACTGCGCAGTATTTT. This encodes CASKPGSQVTTAQYF. The chain links TRBV28 to TRBJ2-3; D is possibly TRBD2 (5 bases). Trimming left V 7 bases short and J 10 bases short, with 24 bases between. The CDR3 extends over 15 amino acids. The V gene's germline CDR1 is MDHEN and CDR2 SYDVKM. Complete variable domain (other parts from reference TRBV28 and TRBJ2-3): DVKVTQSSRYLVKRTGEKVFLECVQDMDHENMFWYRQDPGLGLRLIYFSYDVKMKEKGDIPEGYSVSREKKERFSLILESASTNQTSMYLCASKPGSQVTTAQYFGPGTRLTVL.

This chain joins TRBV19 and TRBJ2-4, with 8 nucleotides matching TRBD1. Germline loops: CDR1 LNHDA, CDR2 SQIVND (reference sequence). The V and J ends lost 2 bases and 6 bases, in that order; junction bases with no gene match: 6. This CDR3 spans 15 amino acids. DNA for the CDR3: TGTGCCAGTAGTATACAGGGGGCATCCGGAAACATTCAGTACTTC. Translated, it gives CASSIQGASGNIQYF.

This rearrangement joins TRBV19 to TRBJ1-6; 7 bases agree with TRBD1. This CDR3 comprises 15 residues. The V gene end was trimmed by 5 bases and the J gene end by 8 bases; junction bases not matched to a gene: 9. Germline CDR1 and CDR2: LNHDA and SQIVND (reference sequence). The CDR3 coding sequence is TGTGCCAGTAGTCCCTCCGGGACAGAGTATTCACCCCTCCACTTT. It encodes CASSPSGTEYSPLHF.

This clone occurred once. Other nucleotide sequences in the sample specify the same CDR3. The genes are TRBV27 and TRBJ1-3; no reliable D call. CDR3 length: 14 residues. CDR1 MNHEY and CDR2 SMNVEV come from the germline V gene (reference sequence). Trimming pared 6 bases from V and 0 bases from J, leaving 9 bases between. Here the CDR3 reads CASSPRSSGNTIYF. CDR3 DNA: TGTGCCAGCAGCCCCCGGAGCTCTGGAAACACCATATATTTT.

The chain couples TRBV19 to TRBJ2-1, with 8 positions matching TRBD2. Germline trimming cut 6 bases from V and 8 bases from J; bases unmatched to any gene: 12. Per germline, CDR1 LNHDA and CDR2 SQIVND (reference sequence). The length of the CDR3 is 15 residues. CDR3 nucleotides: TGTGCCAGTAGCCCAGTAAGTAGCGGGGCGTATGAGCAGTTCTTC. It is translated as CASSPVSSGAYEQFF. The variable domain in full, completed from reference TRBV19 and TRBJ2-1, reads DGGITQSPKYLFRKEGQNVTLSCEQNLNHDAMYWYRQDPGQGLRLIYYSQIVNDFQKGDIAEGYSVSREKKESFPLTVTSAQKNPTAFYLCASSPVSSGAYEQFFGPGTRLTVL.

The chain employs TRBV29-1 and TRBJ1-2; unclear D gene. V was clipped by 5 bases and J by 4 bases, with 14 bases between them. The CDR3 has 13 amino acids. Germline V gene lookup returns CDR1 SQVTM and CDR2 ANQGSEA. The CDR3 DNA follows: TGCAGCGTTAGCAGCCAACTTATCTATGGCTACACCTTC. This translates into CSVSSQLIYGYTF.

In its sample, this clone was seen a few times. The J gene is TRBJ1-2, the V gene TRBV28; D not certain. V lost 2 bases and J 5 bases, leaving 9 bases between the germline ends. The CDR3 is 13 amino acids. Germline V CDR1 and CDR2: MDHEN, SYDVKM. This CDR3 is CASSLKGFYGYTF. In DNA, the CDR3 is TGTGCCAGCAGTTTAAAGGGATTTTATGGCTACACCTTC.

The rearrangement uses TRBV5-4 and TRBJ1-2; D not resolved. Trimming removed 3 bases at V and 4 bases at J, with 10 bases between. The germline V gene encodes CDR1 SGHNT and CDR2 YYREEE (reference sequence). There are 13 residues in the CDR3. The DNA of the CDR3 is TGTGCCAGCAGCTCCCCGGGTCGCTATGGCTACACCTTC. Protein sequence: CASSSPGRYGYTF.

This rearrangement joins TRBV18 to TRBJ1-1; no clear D. V lost 2 bases and J lost 1, with 11 bases in between. CDR1 is KGHSH, CDR2 LQKENI, per germline. The CDR3 contains 15 residues. Here the CDR3 reads CASSPNRPPNTEAFF. The CDR3 bases are TGTGCCAGCTCACCAAATCGGCCACCGAACACTGAAGCTTTCTTT.

The rearrangement joins TRBV2 to TRBJ1-6; D unresolved. The CDR3 consists of 14 residues. V was pared by 4 bases and J by 8 bases, with 12 bases between. Per the germline V gene, CDR1 is SNHLY and CDR2 is FYNNEI. As DNA, the CDR3 is TGTGCCAGCAGTGCAGGTTGGGAGGATTCACCCCTCCACTTT. This encodes CASSAGWEDSPLHF.

This chain joins TRBV7-9 and TRBJ1-4; D is perhaps TRBD1 (6 bases). V lost 2 bases and J 8 bases, leaving 18 bases between the germline ends. The CDR3 runs to 16 residues. Germline lookup yields CDR1 SEHNR and CDR2 FQNEAQ (reference sequence). CDR3 sequence: CASSLLAGTTTEKLFF. CDR3 nucleotides: TGTGCCAGCAGCTTATTGGCTGGGACAACCACAGAAAAACTGTTTTTT.

This clone was detected many times. The rearrangement links TRBV27 to TRBJ2-7, with 7 bases aligning to TRBD2. Germline CDR1 reads MNHEY; CDR2 reads SMNVEV (reference sequence). CDR3 length: 14 amino acids. Unmatched junction bases numbered 4, after V lost 3 bases and J lost 2 bases. This CDR3 reads CASSFSSGTYEQYF. The CDR3, as DNA: TGTGCCAGCAGTTTCTCTAGCGGAACCTACGAGCAGTACTTC.

V usage is TRBV27 and J usage is TRBJ1-6; TRBD1 matches 8 bases. The CDR3 has 21 residues. Trimming at V came to 8 bases and at J to 0 bases, leaving 21 bases not matched to a gene. Germline CDR1 reads MNHEY; CDR2 reads SMNVEV (reference sequence). In nucleotides, the CDR3 is TGTGCCAGCGGAGCCGGGACAGGTTTATTGGGATTTAGCTCCTATAATTCACCCCTCCACTTT. This codes for CASGAGTGLLGFSSYNSPLHF.

This rearrangement joins TRBV6-6 to TRBJ2-2; D possibly uses TRBD1 or TRBD2 (5 bases each). The CDR3 is 14 amino acids. Germline CDR1 is MNHNY and CDR2 is SVGAGI (reference sequence). V gave up 6 bases and J gave up 4 bases, with 12 bases separating them. CDR3 sequence (DNA): TGTGCCAGCAGCCCCCCAGGGACCACCGGGGAGCTGTTTTTT. This codes for CASSPPGTTGELFF.

V usage is TRBV27 and J usage is TRBJ1-2, with TRBD1 matching over 10 bases. Trimming at V came to 11 bases and at J to 0 bases, leaving 6 bases not matched to a gene. This CDR3 comprises 14 residues. Germline lookup yields CDR1 MNHEY and CDR2 SMNVEV (reference sequence). The DNA of the CDR3 is TGTGCCGCTAAGGGGACAGGGGCTAACTATGGCTACACCTTC. As protein: CAAKGTGANYGYTF.

This chain joins TRBV25-1 and TRBJ1-1, with TRBD1 as a possible D gene (6 bases). This CDR3 spans 13 amino acids. Looked up from germline, CDR1 is MGHDK and CDR2 is SYGVNS. Trimming pared 5 bases from V and 5 bases from J, leaving 12 bases between. This chain's CDR3 is CASSYLGGTEAFF. As DNA, the CDR3 is TGTGCCAGCAGTTATCTAGGGGGTACTGAAGCTTTCTTT.

This chain uses TRBV5-1 with TRBJ2-5; TRBD1 might be the D (6 bases). The CDR3 is 13 residues long. Trimming stripped 3 bases from V and 5 bases from J, with 11 bases between. Germline V lookup: CDR1 SGHRS, CDR2 YFSETQ. The CDR3 loop is CASSYPGDETQYF. The CDR3 coding sequence is TGCGCCAGCAGCTACCCAGGGGACGAGACCCAGTACTTC. Full variable domain (missing parts from reference TRBV5-1 and TRBJ2-5): KAGVTQTPRYLIKTRGQQVTLSCSPISGHRSVSWYQQTPGQGLQFLFEYFSETQRNKGNFPGRFSGRQFSNSRSEMNVSTLELGDSALYLCASSYPGDETQYFGPGTRLLVL.

This clone was seen a few times. The chain combines TRBV11-3 with TRBJ1-6; D is perhaps TRBD1 (6 bases). The CDR3 length is 13 residues. V lost 0 bases and J lost 13, with 10 bases in between. CDR1 and CDR2 (germline): SGHNT, YENEEA. The CDR3 nucleotides read TGTGCCAGCAGCTTAGACAGGGGTATTCCCCTCCACTTT. It is translated as CASSLDRGIPLHF.

This chain joins TRBV7-9 and TRBJ2-5; TRBD2 agrees at 12 bases. Germline CDR1 SEHNR, CDR2 FQNEAQ (reference sequence). This CDR3 has 15 amino acids. With 5 bases clipped from V and 5 bases from J, the junction kept 6 bases outside the gene matches. The CDR3 nucleotides are TGTGCCAGCAGCCTACTAGCGGGGGGAGGTGAGACCCAGTACTTC. This encodes CASSLLAGGGETQYF. Full variable domain (outside the CDR3, taken from reference TRBV7-9 and TRBJ2-5): DTGVSQNPRHKITKRGQNVTFRCDPISEHNRLYWYRQTLGQGPEFLTYFQNEAQLEKSRLLSDRFSAERPKGSFSTLEIQRTEQGDSAMYLCASSLLAGGGETQYFGPGTRLLVL.

CDR3 protein: CASSLVERGAQKNIQYF. CDR3 DNA: TGTGCCAGCAGCTTAGTCGAGCGGGGGGCTCAAAAAAACATTCAGTACTTC. This chain joins TRBV7-2 and TRBJ2-4; TRBD2 agrees at 9 bases. The trim removed 1 base at V and 4 bases at J, leaving 8 bases unmatched. From germline, CDR1 is SGHTA and CDR2 FQGNSA. The CDR3 spans 17 residues.

The chain couples TRBV7-3 to TRBJ1-1; unclear D gene. V was trimmed by 5 bases and J by 5 bases, leaving 12 bases between them. The V gene's germline CDR1 is SGHTA and CDR2 FQGTGA. The CDR3 is made up of 13 amino acids. In DNA form, the CDR3 reads TGTGCCAGCAGCACAAGGAAGGAGACTGAAGCTTTCTTT. This encodes CASSTRKETEAFF.

V gene TRBV5-1 combines with J gene TRBJ2-3, with 13 nucleotides matching TRBD2. Germline CDR1 SGHRS, CDR2 YFSETQ. This CDR3 is built from 16 residues. Trimming at V came to 3 bases and at J to 2 bases, leaving 3 bases not matched to a gene. As DNA, the CDR3 is TGCGCCAGCAGCTCGGGACTAGCGGGGTCCACAGATACGCAGTATTTT. Its protein is CASSSGLAGSTDTQYF.

The chain joins TRBV19 to TRBJ1-5; 10 bases agree with TRBD1. Trimming removed 4 bases from V and 4 bases from J; junction bases left unmatched: 7. CDR1 is LNHDA and CDR2 is SQIVND in the germline V gene (reference sequence). This CDR3 is 16 amino acids long. CDR3 DNA sequence: TGTGCCAGTAGTACTTGGGACAGGGGTCTGAATCAGCCCCAGCATTTT. Its protein is CASSTWDRGLNQPQHF.

The chain carries TRBV5-1 and TRBJ1-1, with unresolved D. The CDR3 is 14 residues long. Trimming removed 1 base at V and 2 bases at J, with 9 bases between. Germline CDR1 is SGHRS and CDR2 is YFSETQ. The chain's CDR3 is CASSLTATNTEAFF. CDR3 bases: TGCGCCAGCAGCTTGACGGCGACCAACACTGAAGCTTTCTTT.

The chain is built from TRBV6-2 or TRBV6-3 and TRBJ2-4; D is unclear. The CDR3 is made up of 11 amino acids. Germline V gives CDR1 MNHEY, CDR2 SVGEGT. Trimming took 5 bases from V and 9 from J, leaving 8 bases between them. CDR3 coding DNA: TGTGCCAGCAGTCCCGGCGGCATTCAGTACTTC. This encodes CASSPGGIQYF.

The chain employs TRBV2 and TRBJ2-1; TRBD2 is a possible D gene (5 bases). Trimming shortened V by 6 bases and J by 7 bases, and 13 bases separated the two germline ends. The CDR3 has 13 amino acids. In germline, CDR1 is SNHLY, CDR2 FYNNEI. The CDR3 sequence is CASSTQDSNEQFF. CDR3 nucleotides: TGTGCCAGCAGCACCCAGGACTCGAATGAGCAGTTCTTC.

This clone was picked up a small number of times. The chain recombines TRBV6-6 with TRBJ1-4, with D hard to call. V lost 6 bases to trimming and J lost 8 bases, with 25 bases between them. This CDR3 has 17 amino acids. Germline loops: CDR1 MNHNY, CDR2 SVGAGI (reference sequence). The CDR3 here is CASSRTALAALGEKLFF. The CDR3 DNA sequence: TGTGCCAGCAGCCGAACCGCCCTTGCCGCACTGGGAGAAAAACTGTTTTTT.